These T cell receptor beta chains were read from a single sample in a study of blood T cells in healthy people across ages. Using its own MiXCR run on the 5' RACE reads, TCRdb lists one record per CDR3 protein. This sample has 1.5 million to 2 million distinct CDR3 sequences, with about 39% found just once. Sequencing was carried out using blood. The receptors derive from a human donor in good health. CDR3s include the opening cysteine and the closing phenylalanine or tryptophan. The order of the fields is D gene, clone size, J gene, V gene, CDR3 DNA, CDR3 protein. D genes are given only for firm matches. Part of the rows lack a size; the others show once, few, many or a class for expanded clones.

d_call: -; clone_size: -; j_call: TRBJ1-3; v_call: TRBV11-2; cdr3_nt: TGTGCCAGCAGCACTTCGGTCGGAAGGGGTCGTGGAAACACCATATATTTT; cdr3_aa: CASSTSVGRGRGNTIYF
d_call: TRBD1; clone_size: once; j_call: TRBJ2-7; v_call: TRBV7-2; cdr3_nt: TGTGCCAGCAGCTTGTTAGGGACAGCTAACTACGAGCAGTACTTC; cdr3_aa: CASSLLGTANYEQYF
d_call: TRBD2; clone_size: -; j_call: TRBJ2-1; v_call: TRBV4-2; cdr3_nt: TGTGCCAGCAGCCCGGGGACTAGCGGGGGGCCAACTGGGAATGAGCAGTTCTTC; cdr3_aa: CASSPGTSGGPTGNEQFF
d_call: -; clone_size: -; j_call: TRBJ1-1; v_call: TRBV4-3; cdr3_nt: TGCGCCAGCAGCCAAGATTCATCGCTTAGAGGGAACACTGAAGCTTTCTTT; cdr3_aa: CASSQDSSLRGNTEAFF
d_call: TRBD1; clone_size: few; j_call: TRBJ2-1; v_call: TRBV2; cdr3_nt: TGTGCCAGCAGTGACCCCACCTCGGGGACAGGGGATGAGCAGTTCTTC; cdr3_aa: CASSDPTSGTGDEQFF
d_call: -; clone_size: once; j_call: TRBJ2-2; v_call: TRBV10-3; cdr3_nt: TGTGCCATCAGTGCAAGGGAGTCCGGGGAGCTGTTTTTT; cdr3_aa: CAISARESGELFF
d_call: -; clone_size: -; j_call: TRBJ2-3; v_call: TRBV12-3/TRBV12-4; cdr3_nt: TGTGCCAGCAGCCCTGCGGAGGGCTCGGGGACAGATACGCAGTATTTT; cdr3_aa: CASSPAEGSGTDTQYF
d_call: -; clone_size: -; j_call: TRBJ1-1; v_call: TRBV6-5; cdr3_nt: TGTGCCAGCAGTTACGGAAGACGGTCTTTCTTT; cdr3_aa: CASSYGRRSFF
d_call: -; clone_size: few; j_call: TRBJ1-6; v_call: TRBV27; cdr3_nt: TGTGCCAGCAGTTTATCGGCAGGATTCTATAATTCACCCCTCCACTTT; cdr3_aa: CASSLSAGFYNSPLHF
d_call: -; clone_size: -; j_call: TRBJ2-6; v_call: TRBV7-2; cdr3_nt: TGTGCCAGCAGCCTCCATCCAACAGGTTCTGGGGCCAACGTCCTGACTTTC; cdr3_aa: CASSLHPTGSGANVLTF
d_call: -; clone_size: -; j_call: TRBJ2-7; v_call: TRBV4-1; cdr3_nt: TGCGCCAGCAGCCAGACAGGTTGTAACGAGCAGTACTTC; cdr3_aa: CASSQTGCNEQYF
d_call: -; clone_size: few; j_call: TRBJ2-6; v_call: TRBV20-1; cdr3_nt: TGCAGTGCTAGTCCAGGCACAGGGCCTCTCTCTGGGGCCAACGTCCTGACTTTC; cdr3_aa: CSASPGTGPLSGANVLTF
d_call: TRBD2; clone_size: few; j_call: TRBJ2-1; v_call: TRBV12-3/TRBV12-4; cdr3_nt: TGTGCCAGCAGTCTAAAGCCGACTAGCGTCGATGAGCAGTTCTTC; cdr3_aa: CASSLKPTSVDEQFF
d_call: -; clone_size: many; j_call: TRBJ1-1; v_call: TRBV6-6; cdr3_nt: TGTGCCAGCCGGCGGGGGAACACTGAAGCTTTCTTT; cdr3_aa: CASRRGNTEAFF
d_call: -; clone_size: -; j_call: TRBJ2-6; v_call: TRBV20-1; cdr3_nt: TGCAGTGCTAGAGGGGCCAGCTCTGGGGCCAACGTCCTGACTTTC; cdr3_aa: CSARGASSGANVLTF
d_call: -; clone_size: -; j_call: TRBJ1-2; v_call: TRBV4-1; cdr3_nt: TGCGCCAGCGGCCGCCCGGACAGTTCGACGGGTGGCTACACCTTC; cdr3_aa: CASGRPDSSTGGYTF
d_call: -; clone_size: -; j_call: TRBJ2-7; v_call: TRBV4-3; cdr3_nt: TGCGCCAGCAGCCAGTCGGGCCGAACCTACGAGCAGTACTTC; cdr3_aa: CASSQSGRTYEQYF
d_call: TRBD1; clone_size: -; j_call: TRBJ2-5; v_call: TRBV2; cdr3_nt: TGTGCCAGCAGTGTCCGACAGGGGAGACAAGAGACCCAGTACTTC; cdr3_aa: CASSVRQGRQETQYF
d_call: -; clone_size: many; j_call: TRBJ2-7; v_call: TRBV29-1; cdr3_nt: TGCAGCGTTTACTCCACTGCCGAGCAGTACTTC; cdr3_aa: CSVYSTAEQYF
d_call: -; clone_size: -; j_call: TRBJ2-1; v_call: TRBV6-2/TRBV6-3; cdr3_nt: TGTGCCAGCAGTTTCGTTACACGGAATGAGCAGTTCTTC; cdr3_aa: CASSFVTRNEQFF
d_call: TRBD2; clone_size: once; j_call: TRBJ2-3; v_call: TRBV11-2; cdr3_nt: TGTGCCAGCAGCGGATCTAGCGGGGTCACAGATACGCAGTATTTT; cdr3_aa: CASSGSSGVTDTQYF
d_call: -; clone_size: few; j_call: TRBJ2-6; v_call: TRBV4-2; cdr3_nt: TGTGCCAGCAGCCAAGAGGTCCTGGCTTCTGGGGCCAACGTCCTGACTTTC; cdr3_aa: CASSQEVLASGANVLTF
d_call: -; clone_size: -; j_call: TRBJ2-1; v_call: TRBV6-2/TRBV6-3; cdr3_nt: TGTGCCAGCAGGGACTCGACCCAGCCTGAGCAGTTCTTC; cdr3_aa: CASRDSTQPEQFF
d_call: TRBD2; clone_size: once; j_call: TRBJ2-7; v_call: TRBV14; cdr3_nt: TGTGCCAGCAGCCAAGTGGGGAGGGCCTACGAGCAGTACTTC; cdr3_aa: CASSQVGRAYEQYF
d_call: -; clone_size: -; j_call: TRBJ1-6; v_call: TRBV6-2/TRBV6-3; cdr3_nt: TGTGCCAGCAGTTACGTGGACACCGTTTCTTCACCCCTCCACTTT; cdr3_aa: CASSYVDTVSSPLHF
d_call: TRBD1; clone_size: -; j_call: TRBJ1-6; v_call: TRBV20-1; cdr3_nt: TGCAGTGCCTGGACCGGGACAGAGTTCTCACCCCTCCACTTT; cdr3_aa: CSAWTGTEFSPLHF
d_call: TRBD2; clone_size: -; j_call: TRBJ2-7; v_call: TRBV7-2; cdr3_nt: TGTGCCAGCAGCCGACTAGCGGGGGAGTACGAGCAGTACTTC; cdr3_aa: CASSRLAGEYEQYF
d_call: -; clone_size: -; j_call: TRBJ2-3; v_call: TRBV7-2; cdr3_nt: TGTGCCAGCACCAGGGATACGCAGTATTTT; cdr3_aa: CASTRDTQYF
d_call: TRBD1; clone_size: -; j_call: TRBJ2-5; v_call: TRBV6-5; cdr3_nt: TGTGCCAGCAGCCAGGGACAGGGTTTAGGAGAGACCCAGTACTTC; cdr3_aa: CASSQGQGLGETQYF
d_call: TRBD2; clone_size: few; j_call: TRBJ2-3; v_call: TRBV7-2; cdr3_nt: TGTGCCAGCAGCTTAGCGGCTAGCGGGGGGAGCACAGATACGCAGTATTTT; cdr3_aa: CASSLAASGGSTDTQYF
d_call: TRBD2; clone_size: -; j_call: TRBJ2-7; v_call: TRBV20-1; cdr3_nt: TGCAGTGCTAGAAAGCCCACTAGCGATACCTACGAGCAGTACTTC; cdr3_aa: CSARKPTSDTYEQYF
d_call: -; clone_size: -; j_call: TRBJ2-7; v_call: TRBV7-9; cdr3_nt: TGTGCCAGCAGCTTAGGGGGGTTAGCGGTCGATGACTACGAGCAGTACTTC; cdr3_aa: CASSLGGLAVDDYEQYF
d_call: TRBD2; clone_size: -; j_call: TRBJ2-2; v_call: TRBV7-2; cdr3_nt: TGTGCCAGCAGCCGCAGCGAACTAGCGGGGGGAATTGTTGAGGAGCTGTTTTTT; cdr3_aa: CASSRSELAGGIVEELFF
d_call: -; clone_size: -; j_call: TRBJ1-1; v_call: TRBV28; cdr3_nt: TGTGCCAGCACCTTTAACACTGAAGCTTTCTTT; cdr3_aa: CASTFNTEAFF
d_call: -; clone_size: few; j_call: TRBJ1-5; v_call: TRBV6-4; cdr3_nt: TGTGCCAGCGCTGGACCCACTAGCAATCAGCCCCAGCATTTT; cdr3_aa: CASAGPTSNQPQHF
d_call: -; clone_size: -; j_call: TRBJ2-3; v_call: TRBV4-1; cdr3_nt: TGCGCCAGCAGCCAAGGCCAGGGCGACGGATATACGCGGTATTTT; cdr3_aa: CASSQGQGDGYTRYF
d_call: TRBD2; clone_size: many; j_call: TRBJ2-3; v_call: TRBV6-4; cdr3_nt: TGTGCCAGCTCCCGACTAGCGGGGGGGGCAGATACGCAGTATTTT; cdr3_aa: CASSRLAGGADTQYF
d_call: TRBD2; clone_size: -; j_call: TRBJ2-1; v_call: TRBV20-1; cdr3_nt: TGCAGTGCTAACGGACTAGCGGGGGTCAATGAGCAGTTCTTC; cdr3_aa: CSANGLAGVNEQFF
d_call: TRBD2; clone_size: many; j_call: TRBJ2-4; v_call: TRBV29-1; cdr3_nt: TGCAGCGTTGAAGTCCAGGGAGGGACCATAGCCAAAAACATTCAGTACTTC; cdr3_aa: CSVEVQGGTIAKNIQYF
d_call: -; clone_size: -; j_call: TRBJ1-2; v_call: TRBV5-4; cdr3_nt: TGTGCCAGCAGCTGGGGTGGGAACGACTATGGCTACACCTTC; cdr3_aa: CASSWGGNDYGYTF
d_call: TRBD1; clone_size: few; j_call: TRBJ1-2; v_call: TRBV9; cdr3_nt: TGTGCCAGCAGCCCCCGGACAGGGCGAGATTCCTATGGCTACACCTTC; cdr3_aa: CASSPRTGRDSYGYTF
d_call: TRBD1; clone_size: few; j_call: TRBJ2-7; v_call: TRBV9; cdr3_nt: TGTGCCAGCAGCGTCGACAGGGGCACCCCCTACGAGCAGTACTTC; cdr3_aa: CASSVDRGTPYEQYF
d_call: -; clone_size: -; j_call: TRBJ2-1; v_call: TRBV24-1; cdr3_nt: TGTGCCACCACCACGGAGCAGTTCTTC; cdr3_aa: CATTTEQFF
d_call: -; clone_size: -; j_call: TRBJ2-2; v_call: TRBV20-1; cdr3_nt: TGCAGTGCTAGCGGGGCCACGAACACCGGGGAGCTGTTTTTT; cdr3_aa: CSASGATNTGELFF
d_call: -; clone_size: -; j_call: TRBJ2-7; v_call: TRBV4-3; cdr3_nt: TGCGCCAGCAGCCAAAAGGGTCGACTAGACCGCTACGAGCAGTACTTC; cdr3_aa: CASSQKGRLDRYEQYF
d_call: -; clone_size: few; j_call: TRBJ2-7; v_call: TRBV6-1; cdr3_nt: TGTGCCAGCAGGATCGGGGACCCCTACGAGCAGTACTTC; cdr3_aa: CASRIGDPYEQYF